The present TCR beta chain was sequenced within a study of T-cell memory formation after mild COVID-19. Study background: Largely, the TCR clusters proved donor specific.

This clonotype was seen only a few times. Its antigen is as yet unknown. This CDR3 is built from 14 residues. Germline V gene data show CDR1 as SEHNR and CDR2 as FQNEAQ (reference sequence). The trim removed 6 bases at V and 5 bases at J, leaving 8 bases unmatched. Using its own MiXCR run on the 5' RACE reads, TCRdb lists one record per CDR3 protein. The table lists approximately 250,000 distinct CDR3 sequences, roughly a sixth of them singletons. Study-level findings and limits: Later expanders leaned toward CD4+, whereas clones contracting from day 15 to 85 were balanced CD4/CD8. Among CD4+ contracting clones, most were CM and EM, and CD8+ ones EMRA.

The receptor was isolated from a man aged 18 to 30 who had mild COVID-19 (a few samples of this study predate the infection). Cell type and time point are not known. The genes are TRBV7-9 and TRBJ2-3; 7 bases match TRBD1. Sequencing used PBMCs or a T cell subset sorted from them (not recorded which). The chain's CDR3 is CASRWGQPGDTQYF. CDR3 bases: TGTGCCAGCAGATGGGGACAGCCTGGAGATACGCAGTATTTT.